These 28 T cell receptor beta chains came from one sample sequenced in a study of T cell changes during pregnancy in multiple sclerosis. Sequenced by immunoSEQ multiplex PCR; TCRdb stores in-frame clones only, minus some. The table has about 75,000 clones, more than 70% seen once. Sequencing was performed on peripheral blood, taken in the first trimester of pregnancy. These receptors were collected from a female donor in good health, enrolled as a control in a pregnancy study.

The V call is TRBV9, the J call TRBJ2-1; 8 bases agree with TRBD2. The germline V gene encodes CDR1 SGDLS and CDR2 YYNGEE. The CDR3 totals 14 residues. The V gene end was trimmed by 4 bases and the J gene end by 7 bases; junction bases not matched to a gene: 7. The CDR3 is CASSPRASGNEQFF. As DNA, the CDR3 is TGTGCCAGCAGCCCCCGGGCTAGCGGGAATGAGCAGTTCTTC.

The V gene is TRBV5-4, the J gene TRBJ1-2, with D unclear. The CDR3 is 13 amino acids. V shed 4 bases and J shed 4 bases, with 11 bases lying between them. CDR1 is SGHNT, CDR2 YYREEE, per germline (reference sequence). In DNA, the CDR3 is TGTGCCAGCAGCAATACTAGTAGCTATGGCTACACCTTC. Its translation: CASSNTSSYGYTF.

This clone was counted once. For the CDR3, the DNA is TGCGCCAGCAGCTCCGGGACAGGGTCTAATGAGCAGTTCTTC. Amino acid sequence: CASSSGTGSNEQFF. The rearrangement links TRBV5-1 to TRBJ2-1; 9 bases are shared with TRBD1. CDR1 SGHRS and CDR2 YFSETQ come from the germline V gene. The CDR3 is made up of 14 amino acids. With V trimmed by 3 bases and J by 7 bases, 5 bases remained unmatched.

The table lists this clone with a count of one. V and J are TRBV12-5 and TRBJ2-1; D gene ambiguous. The CDR3 loop spans 12 amino acids. V lost 1 base and J lost 7, with 5 bases in between. Germline V gene data show CDR1 as LGHNT and CDR2 as FRNRAP. In DNA, the CDR3 is TGTGCTAGTGGTTTGGCTCGTAATGAGCAGTTCTTC. This gives the protein CASGLARNEQFF.

The chain couples TRBV7-6 to TRBJ2-7; possible D gene TRBD1, 6 bases. Germline V CDR1 and CDR2: SGHVS, FNYEAQ. The germline V and J ends were trimmed by 1 base and 3 bases, with 10 bases remaining between them. This CDR3 spans 14 amino acids. CDR3 region: CASSLGTENYEQYF. CDR3 DNA: TGTGCCAGCAGCTTAGGGACAGAAAACTACGAGCAGTACTTC.

The chain recombines TRBV28 with TRBJ2-7; 11 bases align to TRBD2. V was clipped by 5 bases and J by 5 bases; unmatched bases: 8. This CDR3 is 15 amino acids long. CDR1 and CDR2 from the germline V gene are MDHEN and SYDVKM. The CDR3 nucleotides read TGTGCCAGCAGTACCCCTAGCGGGAGGCTGCACGAGCAGTACTTC. Its protein is CASSTPSGRLHEQYF.

The chain recombines TRBV7-9 with TRBJ2-1, with 7 bases that match TRBD1. Germline V gene data show CDR1 as SEHNR and CDR2 as FQNEAQ (reference sequence). This CDR3 contains 14 residues. V trimming: 3 bases; J trimming: 1 base; junction bases outside the gene matches: 0. The CDR3 region is CASSLGQSYNEQFF. The CDR3 coding sequence is TGTGCCAGCAGCTTGGGACAGTCCTACAATGAGCAGTTCTTC.

V is TRBV28 and J is TRBJ2-5; 11 bases match TRBD2. The V and J ends lost 3 bases and 0 bases, in that order; junction bases with no gene match: 6. The CDR3 loop spans 17 amino acids. Germline V gene sequence: CDR1 MDHEN, CDR2 SYDVKM. The CDR3 region has the DNA TGTGCCAGCAGTTTCTTGGGGACTAGCGGAGACCAAGAGACCCAGTACTTC. It specifies CASSFLGTSGDQETQYF.

The chain has TRBV19 and TRBJ1-2, with a possible D match to TRBD1 (6 bases). In germline, CDR1 is LNHDA, CDR2 SQIVND (reference sequence). This CDR3 has 16 residues. Trimming stripped 0 bases from V and 4 bases from J, with 15 bases between. This CDR3 reads CASSIDGQRFGYGYTF. As DNA, the CDR3 is TGTGCCAGTAGTATAGATGGACAGCGGTTTGGCTATGGCTACACCTTC.

The chain is built from TRBV7-9 and TRBJ2-3; no firm D call. The V gene lost 5 bases and the J gene lost 2 bases, with 5 bases spanning the gap. Germline V gene sequence: CDR1 SEHNR, CDR2 FQNEAQ (reference sequence). The length of the CDR3 is 12 residues. This CDR3 reads CASSRVTDTQYF. As DNA, the CDR3 is TGTGCCAGCAGCCGGGTCACAGATACGCAGTATTTT.

The chain links TRBV6-5 to TRBJ1-1; 7 bases agree with TRBD1. Germline-derived CDR1 and CDR2 are MNHEY and SVGAGI. Trimming cost V 5 bases and J 5 bases; bases outside gene matches: 8. The CDR3 extends over 14 amino acids. Here the CDR3 reads CASSLRQGRTEAFF. The CDR3 bases are TGTGCCAGCAGTCTGAGACAGGGCCGGACTGAAGCTTTCTTT.

V and J are TRBV12-5 and TRBJ1-2, with a weak D call TRBD1 (6 bases). Germline V lookup: CDR1 LGHNT, CDR2 FRNRAP. Trimming removed 3 bases from V and 4 bases from J, with 12 bases in between. This CDR3 has 14 amino acids. CDR3 DNA: TGTGCTAGTGGTTTCCTGTTGGACAGCTATGGCTACACCTTC. This gives the protein CASGFLLDSYGYTF.

This clone came up a few times. This rearrangement joins TRBV28 to TRBJ1-5; D is undetermined. The length of the CDR3 is 12 residues. Trimming took off 7 bases at V and 5 bases at J, with 9 bases between the two ends. Germline CDR1 is MDHEN and CDR2 is SYDVKM. The CDR3 sequence: CASKTQDQPQHF. The CDR3 region has the DNA TGTGCCAGCAAAACTCAGGATCAGCCCCAGCATTTT.

This chain joins TRBV7-8 and TRBJ2-3; 9 bases line up with TRBD2. The CDR3 sequence is 15 residues long. J was trimmed by 3 bases and V by 5 bases; bases with no gene match: 6. CDR1 is SGHVS, CDR2 FQNEAQ, per germline. The CDR3 protein is CASSPLAGETDTQYF. Written as DNA, the CDR3 is TGTGCCAGCAGCCCTTTAGCGGGAGAGACAGATACGCAGTATTTT.

This clone is judged medium-sized. The chain carries TRBV4-2 and TRBJ2-7, with TRBD2 as a possible D gene (7 bases). Germline assignment: CDR1 LGHNA and CDR2 YNFKEQ. The CDR3 has 17 amino acids. V lost 1 base and J 1 base, leaving 17 bases between the germline ends. CDR3 region: CASSQVLEGGSSYEQYF. CDR3 in DNA: TGTGCCAGCAGCCAAGTCCTCGAGGGGGGGTCATCCTACGAGCAGTACTTC.

The chain combines TRBV10-2 with TRBJ2-4; 10 nucleotides agree with TRBD2. V was pared by 3 bases and J by 1 base, with 6 bases of the junction left unmatched. The CDR3 runs 17 residues. Germline V gene sequence: CDR1 WSHSY, CDR2 SAAADI. The CDR3 nucleotides read TGCGCCAGCAGTGATAGGCTAGCGGGAGAGGCCAAAAACATTCAGTACTTC. As protein: CASSDRLAGEAKNIQYF.

The V call is TRBV27, the J call TRBJ1-6, with TRBD1 matching over 7 bases. Germline loops: CDR1 MNHEY, CDR2 SMNVEV (reference sequence). The J segment lost 5 bases and the V segment lost 8 bases, leaving 6 bases of the junction unmatched. The CDR3 is 14 residues long. The DNA for the CDR3 is TGTGCCAGCTCTCCAGGGGGGAATAATTCACCCCTCCACTTT. Translation gives CASSPGGNNSPLHF.

V gene TRBV19 combines with J gene TRBJ1-5; 8 positions match TRBD1. The germline V gene has CDR1 LNHDA and CDR2 SQIVND (reference sequence). Germline trimming cut 4 bases from V and 7 bases from J; bases unmatched to any gene: 6. This CDR3 has 14 residues. The CDR3 loop reads CASSKTGDRQPQHF. As DNA, the CDR3 is TGTGCCAGTAGTAAGACAGGGGACAGACAGCCCCAGCATTTT.

This chain joins TRBV7-2 and TRBJ1-4; no reliable D call. Germline-derived CDR1 and CDR2 are SGHTA and FQGNSA. The CDR3 is 15 residues long. V lost 4 bases and J lost 5, with 14 bases in between. CDR3 nucleotide sequence: TGTGCCAGCAGCTCCAACAGCAATCCCAATGAAAAACTGTTTTTT. Its translation is CASSSNSNPNEKLFF. Full variable domain (remainder filled in from reference TRBV7-2 and TRBJ1-4): GAGVSQSPSNKVTEKGKDVELRCDPISGHTALYWYRQSLGQGLEFLIYFQGNSAPDKSGLPSDRFSAERTGGSVSTLTIQRTQQEDSAVYLCASSSNSNPNEKLFFGSGTQLSVL.

CDR3 amino acids: CASNTGTGDSPLHF. The CDR3, as DNA: TGTGCCAGCAATACCGGGACAGGGGATTCACCCCTCCACTTT. This sequence joins TRBV2 and TRBJ1-6, with 10 bases lining up with TRBD1. The CDR3 runs 14 residues. The germline V gene encodes CDR1 SNHLY and CDR2 FYNNEI. V trimming: 7 bases; J trimming: 8 bases; junction bases outside the gene matches: 5. The complete variable domain, with remaining parts taken from reference TRBV2 and TRBJ1-6, reads EPEVTQTPSHQVTQMGQEVILRCVPISNHLYFYWYRQILGQKVEFLVSFYNNEISEKSEIFDDQFSVERPDGSNFTLKIRSTKLEDSAMYFCASNTGTGDSPLHFGNGTRLTVT.

This chain uses TRBV28 with TRBJ2-2, with a tentative D call TRBD2 (6 bases). V dropped 1 base and J dropped 3 bases, with 9 bases sitting between them. The CDR3 spans 15 residues. Germline CDR1 reads MDHEN; CDR2 reads SYDVKM. CDR3 in DNA: TGTGCCAGCAGTTTATCGGAGGGTTACACCGGGGAGCTGTTTTTT. It codes for CASSLSEGYTGELFF.

The rearrangement uses TRBV27 and TRBJ1-4, with D possibly TRBD1 on 6 matching bases. The V and J ends lost 6 bases and 5 bases respectively, with 19 bases between them. CDR1 and CDR2 (germline): MNHEY, SMNVEV (reference sequence). The CDR3 length is 16 residues. CDR3 sequence (DNA): TGTGCCAGCAGACTCGCGGGGGGCGGGGTAAATGAAAAACTGTTTTTT. Encoded protein: CASRLAGGGVNEKLFF. The full variable domain, rest sourced from reference TRBV27 and TRBJ1-4, is EAQVTQNPRYLITVTGKKLTVTCSQNMNHEYMSWYRQDPGLGLRQIYYSMNVEVTDKGDVPEGYKVSRKEKRNFPLILESPSPNQTSLYFCASRLAGGGVNEKLFFGSGTQLSVL.

The chain has TRBV27 and TRBJ1-1, with D possibly being TRBD1 (6 bases). Germline V CDR1 and CDR2: MNHEY, SMNVEV (reference sequence). V was trimmed by 5 bases and J by 1 base, leaving 11 bases between them. The length of the CDR3 is 14 residues. The DNA of the CDR3 is TGTGCCAGCAGTCACAGGGCGTCGAACACTGAAGCTTTCTTT. Translating it yields CASSHRASNTEAFF.

The V gene is TRBV25-1, the J gene TRBJ1-2; possibly TRBD1 for D (6 bases). Between the trimmed V and J ends, which lost 3 bases and 4 bases, there was a span of 12 bases. Germline V gene sequence: CDR1 MGHDK, CDR2 SYGVNS. There are 14 residues in the CDR3. CDR3 DNA sequence: TGTGCCAGCAGTGAGGGGGCGGGGGTCTATGGCTACACCTTC. It is translated as CASSEGAGVYGYTF.

This clone turned up a few times. The gene calls are TRBV5-1 and TRBJ2-1, with TRBD2 identical over 8 bases. Losses at the gene ends were 1 base for V and 4 bases for J; bases not matched to a gene: 7. The CDR3 sequence is 16 residues long. The germline V gene has CDR1 SGHRS and CDR2 YFSETQ. CDR3 sequence (DNA): TGCGCCAGCAGCTTGCCCGGGACTAGAATGTACAATGAGCAGTTCTTC. Translation gives CASSLPGTRMYNEQFF.

This chain uses TRBV27 with TRBJ1-6, with unresolved D. Trimming pared 5 bases from V and 4 bases from J, leaving 3 bases between. From germline, CDR1 is MNHEY and CDR2 SMNVEV (reference sequence). The CDR3 sequence is 12 residues long. The CDR3 DNA is TGTGCCAGCAGTCCATATAATTCACCCCTCCACTTT. Translating it yields CASSPYNSPLHF.

The chain couples TRBV6-6 to TRBJ1-2; D may be TRBD1 (5 bases). V was pared by 8 bases and J by 5 bases, with 15 bases between. The CDR3 is made up of 13 amino acids. Germline-derived CDR1 and CDR2 are MNHNY and SVGAGI (reference sequence). In DNA form, the CDR3 reads TGTGCCAGCGCGGAAAGGGGAATTTATGGCTACACCTTC. Residues: CASAERGIYGYTF.

This sequence joins TRBV6-5 and TRBJ2-7; 9 nucleotides line up with TRBD1. The CDR3 runs to 14 residues. CDR1 is MNHEY and CDR2 is SVGAGI in the germline V gene. The J segment lost 7 bases and the V segment lost 7 bases, leaving 11 bases of the junction unmatched. The CDR3 sequence is CASTSGTGRREQYF. CDR3 sequence (DNA): TGTGCCAGCACCTCCGGGACAGGGAGACGTGAGCAGTACTTC.